This TCR beta chain was observed in a study of blood T cell repertoires in COVID-19. About the research overall: Material from acute and convalescent COVID-19 was sourced from the United States, Italy and Spain. T cells, B-cell-depleted T cells, or PBMCs provided the cDNA or gDNA that served as material.

Assay used: immunoSEQ multiplex PCR; TCRdb lists only in-frame clones, some missing. Of about 180,000 clones listed, nearly 90% are singletons. This CDR3 contains 16 residues. The V gene's germline CDR1 is SGHDN and CDR2 FVKESK. V was shortened by 2 bases and J by 3 bases, with 13 bases between the two germline ends. The age range of participants was 18 to 89 years, with residence in roughly 25 US areas. This TCR was sampled from a middle-aged woman with acute COVID-19. The sequenced sample consisted of PBMCs or T cells enriched from blood (not recorded which). This rearrangement joins TRBV14 to TRBJ2-2, with D tentatively TRBD1 (5 bases). The CDR3 sequence: CASSQFSGLDTGELFF. The CDR3 coding sequence is TGTGCCAGCAGCCAATTCTCAGGGCTCGACACCGGGGAGCTGTTTTTT.